Following are 20 T cell receptor beta chains from one sample sequenced in a study of blood T cell repertoires in COVID-19. The method was immunoSEQ multiplex PCR; TCRdb's version includes in-frame clones alone and lacks a portion of them. The sample records about 64,000 clones, 65% to 90% being singletons. Sequenced material: peripheral blood. These receptors all come from a man between 50 and 59 years old with active COVID-19.

CDR3 sequence: CASSLMGQGHEQFF. The CDR3 coding sequence is TGTGCCAGCAGCTTAATGGGACAGGGGCATGAGCAGTTCTTC. The chain employs TRBV7-3 and TRBJ2-1; 10 bases line up with TRBD1. This CDR3 is built from 14 residues. J lost 8 bases, V lost 1 base, and 2 bases had no gene match. Germline V gene lookup returns CDR1 SGHTA and CDR2 FQGTGA.

This clone has only a few counts. The chain links TRBV11-2 to TRBJ1-1; D is unclear. V was cut by 1 base and J by 1 base, with 16 bases left in between. Germline assignment: CDR1 SGHAT and CDR2 FQNNGV. The CDR3 totals 17 residues. Written as DNA, the CDR3 is TGTGCCAGCAGCTTAGTACTCCTACGACGGGGGAACACTGAAGCTTTCTTT. The encoded protein is CASSLVLLRRGNTEAFF.

The gene calls are TRBV6-5 and TRBJ2-7; the match to TRBD2 covers 10 bases. CDR3 size: 14 residues. CDR1 and CDR2 (germline): MNHEY, SVGAGI. V lost 7 bases and J lost 3; bases outside the gene matches: 6. The CDR3 protein is CASTLAGGSYEQYF. The CDR3 nucleotides read TGTGCCAGCACCTTAGCGGGAGGTAGCTACGAGCAGTACTTC.

The rearrangement joins TRBV19 to TRBJ2-6; 7 positions agree with TRBD1. The length of the CDR3 is 17 residues. Germline V gene sequence: CDR1 LNHDA, CDR2 SQIVND (reference sequence). Unmatched junction bases numbered 11, after V lost 7 bases and J lost 2 bases. The chain's CDR3 is CASTKTHRGPGANVLTF. The CDR3 DNA reads TGTGCCAGTACCAAAACCCACAGGGGACCTGGGGCCAACGTCCTGACTTTC. The full variable domain, its missing parts supplied by reference TRBV19 and TRBJ2-6, is DGGITQSPKYLFRKEGQNVTLSCEQNLNHDAMYWYRQDPGQGLRLIYYSQIVNDFQKGDIAEGYSVSREKKESFPLTVTSAQKNPTAFYLCASTKTHRGPGANVLTFGAGSRLTVL.

V is TRBV4-2 and J is TRBJ2-3; D is ambiguous. The CDR3 consists of 13 residues. Germline values: CDR1 LGHNA, CDR2 YNFKEQ. The V end was cut by 4 bases, the J end by 4 bases, with 9 bases between. The CDR3 sequence: CASSRAEADTQYF. CDR3 nucleotides: TGTGCCAGCAGCCGAGCCGAGGCAGATACGCAGTATTTT.

The chain employs TRBV6-4 and TRBJ2-3; no firm D call. V lost 4 bases, J lost 0 bases, and 8 bases lay in between. The CDR3 has 14 amino acids. Germline values: CDR1 MRHNA, CDR2 SNTAGT. As DNA, the CDR3 is TGTGCCAGCAGTGCCAGCGATAGCACAGATACGCAGTATTTT. The encoded protein is CASSASDSTDTQYF.

This sequence joins TRBV6-5 and TRBJ2-7; D might be TRBD1 (5 bases). This CDR3 is 14 amino acids long. Per germline, CDR1 MNHEY and CDR2 SVGAGI. V lost 6 bases to trimming and J lost 5 bases, with 17 bases between them. The CDR3 DNA sequence: TGTGCCAGCAGGCCGGACACCCTCACCAACGAGCAGTACTTC. Its translation is CASRPDTLTNEQYF.

In this sample, this clone turned up once. The chain links TRBV5-1 to TRBJ2-1; 10 bases are a match to TRBD1. This CDR3 region has 14 residues. Germline values: CDR1 SGHRS, CDR2 YFSETQ. The J segment lost 10 bases and the V segment lost 4 bases, leaving 8 bases of the junction unmatched. The CDR3 bases are TGCGCCAGCAGCCTAGGGGACAGGGGCGGCGAGCAGTTCTTC. It translates to CASSLGDRGGEQFF.

This rearrangement joins TRBV5-1 to TRBJ2-1; no reliable D call. The CDR3 spans 16 residues. The germline CDR1 and CDR2 sequences are SGHRS and YFSETQ. V shed 1 base and J shed 0 bases, with 11 bases lying between them. The CDR3 coding sequence is TGCGCCAGCAGCTTGTCTTCCAGTAACTCCTACAATGAGCAGTTCTTC. Its translation: CASSLSSSNSYNEQFF.

The J gene is TRBJ2-5, the V gene TRBV10-3; 13 bases line up with TRBD2. The CDR3 sequence is 15 residues long. Trimming removed 10 bases from V and 5 bases from J; junction bases left unmatched: 10. Germline CDR1 and CDR2: ENHRY and SYGVKD. The CDR3 DNA reads TGTGCCACGCGGACTAGCGGGGGCCAAGGGGAGACCCAGTACTTC. Its protein is CATRTSGGQGETQYF.

This clone was counted a single time. The CDR3 protein is CASSLDSSGNTIYF. As DNA, the CDR3 is TGTGCCAGCAGCTTAGACAGTTCCGGAAACACCATATATTTT. The V gene is TRBV7-2, the J gene TRBJ1-3; D call uncertain. CDR3 length: 14 amino acids. In germline, CDR1 is SGHTA, CDR2 FQGNSA. V lost 1 base to trimming and J lost 4 bases, with 8 bases between them.

This clone has more than one count but fewer than ten. This chain joins TRBV5-5 and TRBJ1-1, with TRBD1 identical over 7 bases. This CDR3 spans 15 amino acids. CDR1 and CDR2 from the germline V gene are SGHKS and YYEKEE (reference sequence). J lost 2 bases, V lost 2 bases, and 6 bases had no gene match. The CDR3 region has the DNA TGTGCCAGCAGCTTTCAAACAGGGGTCAACACTGAAGCTTTCTTT. Protein sequence: CASSFQTGVNTEAFF.

The J gene is TRBJ2-5, the V gene TRBV5-1, with D unresolved. V gave up 5 bases and J gave up 0 bases, with 8 bases separating them. The CDR3 consists of 13 residues. Per germline, CDR1 SGHRS and CDR2 YFSETQ. The CDR3 bases are TGCGCCAGCAGTTCCGTGTACCAAGAGACCCAGTACTTC. It is translated as CASSSVYQETQYF.

The V call is TRBV9, the J call TRBJ2-2; the match to TRBD2 covers 9 bases. The CDR3 runs 16 residues. Germline lookup yields CDR1 SGDLS and CDR2 YYNGEE. V lost 4 bases to trimming and J lost 1 base; unmatched junction nucleotides: 5. The CDR3 nucleotides read TGTGCCAGCAGCTTCCGGACTAGCGAGAACACCGGGGAGCTGTTTTTT. This gives the protein CASSFRTSENTGELFF.

The gene calls are TRBV7-9 and TRBJ2-3, with a possible D match to TRBD2 (5 bases). Germline CDR1 reads SEHNR; CDR2 reads FQNEAQ (reference sequence). The CDR3 is 14 amino acids. The V gene lost 4 bases and the J gene lost 0 bases, with 8 bases spanning the gap. CDR3 in amino acids: CASSSGFSTDTQYF. The DNA for the CDR3 is TGTGCCAGCAGCTCGGGGTTTAGCACAGATACGCAGTATTTT.

The V call is TRBV4-1, the J call TRBJ2-1, with 7 positions matching TRBD1. CDR3 size: 16 residues. Germline V lookup: CDR1 MGHRA, CDR2 YSYEKL. The J segment lost 2 bases and the V segment lost 4 bases, leaving 8 bases of the junction unmatched. The CDR3 here is CASSRAQGVAYNEQFF. For the CDR3, the DNA is TGCGCCAGCAGCCGCGCGCAGGGGGTCGCCTACAATGAGCAGTTCTTC.

This clone was recorded only once. The genes are TRBV5-4 and TRBJ2-5; 11 bases are a match to TRBD2. Germline V gene sequence: CDR1 SGHNT, CDR2 YYREEE (reference sequence). V lost 5 bases, J lost 5 bases, and 8 bases stayed unmatched. This CDR3 contains 15 residues. The CDR3 here is CASRHIAGGHETQYF. The CDR3 region has the DNA TGTGCCAGCAGACATATAGCGGGGGGGCACGAGACCCAGTACTTC.

The chain uses TRBV2 and TRBJ2-2; TRBD2 matches 8 bases. Trimming cost V 7 bases and J 2 bases; bases outside gene matches: 9. CDR3 length: 16 residues. Germline V gene sequence: CDR1 SNHLY, CDR2 FYNNEI. CDR3 in DNA: TGTGCCAGCAAGCCTGGGGCGGGGGGAAACACCGGGGAGCTGTTTTTT. Amino acid sequence: CASKPGAGGNTGELFF.

The chain has TRBV3-1 (or the pseudogene TRBV3-2) and TRBJ2-7; D unclear. In germline, CDR1 is LGHDT, CDR2 YNNKEL (reference sequence). The CDR3 runs 14 residues. V dropped 0 bases and J dropped 3 bases, with 9 bases sitting between them. The CDR3 reads CASSQDRLYYEQYF. CDR3 in DNA: TGTGCCAGCAGCCAAGACAGACTCTACTACGAGCAGTACTTC.

This chain connects TRBV6-5 to TRBJ2-2, with 14 bases fitting TRBD2. Trimming took 6 bases from V and 6 from J; bases not matched to a gene: 0. There are 14 residues in the CDR3. Per germline, CDR1 MNHEY and CDR2 SVGAGI. CDR3 protein: CASRGLAGAGELFF. CDR3 in DNA: TGTGCCAGCAGGGGACTAGCGGGGGCCGGGGAGCTGTTTTTT.